The 31 T cell receptor beta chains presented below share a single source sample, sequenced in a study of cytomegalovirus exposure and HLA in healthy donors. Primers for the PCR totalled 60 Vbeta and 13 Jbeta. Sequenced by immunoSEQ multiplex PCR; TCRdb stores in-frame clones only, minus some. The data contain 150,000 to 200,000 clones, around three quarters of them seen just once; the ten biggest clones take up 1.5% to 2%. The specimen was PBMCs. The receptors were sampled from a young woman in good health and CMV-seronegative.

This chain links TRBV6-1 with TRBJ2-3, with D perhaps matching TRBD2 (5 bases). V dropped 7 bases and J dropped 5 bases, with 10 bases sitting between them. Germline CDR1 is MNHNS and CDR2 is SASEGT. The CDR3 runs to 12 residues. CDR3 protein: CASTSEGDTQYF. The CDR3 DNA is TGTGCCAGCACCTCCGAGGGAGATACGCAGTATTTT.

A remark on this clone: The junction shows a germline mismatch at one end, possibly a read error. The rearrangement links TRBV7-7 to TRBJ2-1; 8 nucleotides align to TRBD1. The germline gives CDR1 SSHAT, CDR2 FNYEAQ (reference sequence). There are 13 residues in the CDR3. The CDR3 DNA reads TGTGCTAGCAGCTTGGGACAGGACAATGAGCAGTTCTTC. It codes for CASSLGQDNEQFF.

This chain links TRBV9 with TRBJ2-1; TRBD2 matches 10 bases. This CDR3 comprises 20 residues. CDR1 is SGDLS and CDR2 is YYNGEE in the germline V gene. The ends lost 3 bases at V and 7 bases at J; junction bases unmatched: 22. Written as DNA, the CDR3 is TGTGCCAGCAGCGCCCAAACCCGGATGTGGGAGCGGGAGGGCCGGAATGAGCAGTTCTTC. This encodes CASSAQTRMWEREGRNEQFF.

The chain has TRBV25-1 and TRBJ2-3; D is possibly TRBD1 (6 bases). Trimming removed 7 bases at V and 4 bases at J, with 21 bases between. The CDR3 has 16 amino acids. The germline gives CDR1 MGHDK, CDR2 SYGVNS. The CDR3 DNA reads as TGTGCCAGCAACCTAAATCAGGGGCATTGCTCAGATACGCAGTATTTT. Encoded protein: CASNLNQGHCSDTQYF.

The V call is TRBV5-1, the J call TRBJ2-6, with D unresolved. V was trimmed by 9 bases and J by 4 bases, leaving 8 bases between them. Per the germline V gene, CDR1 is SGHRS and CDR2 is YFSETQ. The CDR3 length is 12 residues. Here the CDR3 reads CAIDTGANVLTF. The CDR3 DNA follows: TGCGCCATCGATACAGGGGCCAACGTCCTGACTTTC.

CDR3 amino acids: CASVGRTISTDTQYF. The CDR3 DNA sequence: TGTGCCAGTGTTGGGAGGACGATAAGCACAGATACGCAGTATTTT. This chain uses TRBV6-1 with TRBJ2-3; the D gene is possibly TRBD2 (6 bases). CDR3 length: 15 residues. Germline values: CDR1 MNHNS, CDR2 SASEGT. V was pared by 9 bases and J by 0 bases, with 16 bases between.

The V and J genes are TRBV7-9 and TRBJ2-5, with D possibly TRBD2 on 5 matching bases. V was trimmed by 5 bases and J by 1 base, leaving 14 bases between them. The CDR3 consists of 15 residues. CDR1 is SEHNR, CDR2 FQNEAQ, per germline (reference sequence). In nucleotides, the CDR3 is TGTGCCAGCAGCAATAGGAACCGGGGCCAAGAGACCCAGTACTTC. Protein: CASSNRNRGQETQYF.

As DNA, the CDR3 is TGTGCCAGCAGCTTGGCAGTGGTAGGGGGAACTCGTTATGGCTACACCTTC. It encodes CASSLAVVGGTRYGYTF. The chain carries TRBV5-6 and TRBJ1-2; tentatively, D is TRBD1 (6 bases). Germline V gene data show CDR1 as SGHDT and CDR2 as YYEEEE. V lost 0 bases and J 5 bases, leaving 20 bases between the germline ends. This CDR3 has 17 residues.

This clone showed up just once. The chain has TRBV9 and TRBJ1-5; D call uncertain. Trimming took off 3 bases at V and 3 bases at J, with 10 bases between the two ends. Germline-derived CDR1 and CDR2 are SGDLS and YYNGEE. This CDR3 is 14 amino acids long. CDR3 in DNA: TGTGCCAGCAGCGCGGGGATTGACAATCAGCCCCAGCATTTT. Its protein product is CASSAGIDNQPQHF.

V gene TRBV27 combines with J gene TRBJ2-7; 12 bases match TRBD2. V lost 5 bases to trimming and J lost 2 bases; unmatched junction nucleotides: 16. CDR1 MNHEY and CDR2 SMNVEV come from the germline V gene (reference sequence). The CDR3 length is 19 residues. The CDR3 coding sequence is TGTGCCAGCAGTCCCCGGAGGTCTAGCGGGGGGGCCGGGACCTACGAGCAGTACTTC. The encoded protein is CASSPRRSSGGAGTYEQYF.

V is TRBV4-1 and J is TRBJ1-1; TRBD1 matches 9 bases. Germline lookup yields CDR1 MGHRA and CDR2 YSYEKL. CDR3 size: 18 residues. V trimming: 0 bases; J trimming: 0 bases; junction bases outside the gene matches: 8. The CDR3 coding sequence is TGCGCCAGCAGCCAAGATAGGGGACAGGGAATGGTGAACACTGAAGCTTTCTTT. Translating gives CASSQDRGQGMVNTEAFF.

V and J are TRBV19 and TRBJ1-1; 8 bases fit TRBD1. The CDR3 loop spans 16 amino acids. Germline-derived CDR1 and CDR2 are LNHDA and SQIVND (reference sequence). The V gene end was trimmed by 2 bases and the J gene end by 1 base; junction bases not matched to a gene: 6. CDR3 residues: CASSISRDRPNTEAFF. Here the CDR3 DNA reads TGTGCCAGTAGTATATCCCGGGACAGGCCGAACACTGAAGCTTTCTTT. Using reference TRBV19 and TRBJ1-1 for the parts outside the CDR3, the full variable domain is DGGITQSPKYLFRKEGQNVTLSCEQNLNHDAMYWYRQDPGQGLRLIYYSQIVNDFQKGDIAEGYSVSREKKESFPLTVTSAQKNPTAFYLCASSISRDRPNTEAFFGQGTRLTVV.

This clone appeared once. This sequence joins TRBV28 and TRBJ2-1; D is undetermined. The CDR3 covers 13 residues. Per germline, CDR1 MDHEN and CDR2 SYDVKM. Trimming shortened V by 11 bases and J by 4 bases, and 15 bases separated the two germline ends. Here the CDR3 reads CAARHPRYNEQFF. DNA for the CDR3: TGTGCCGCCCGACATCCGCGATACAATGAGCAGTTCTTC.

This CDR3 is CASSTGTGYGYTF. CDR3 in DNA: TGTGCCAGCAGTACCGGGACAGGCTATGGCTACACCTTC. The chain has TRBV6-5 and TRBJ1-2; 8 bases are a match to TRBD1. The trim removed 5 bases at V and 4 bases at J, leaving 3 bases unmatched. Germline CDR1 is MNHEY and CDR2 is SVGAGI. The CDR3 consists of 13 residues.

The chain uses TRBV7-9 and TRBJ2-6; D is perhaps TRBD2 (6 bases). The V gene's germline CDR1 is SEHNR and CDR2 FQNEAQ (reference sequence). The CDR3 length is 15 residues. V lost 3 bases, J lost 4 bases, and 10 bases lay in between. CDR3 amino acids: CASSFGGGGANVLTF. CDR3 nucleotides: TGTGCCAGCAGCTTCGGGGGTGGAGGGGCCAACGTCCTGACTTTC.

The rearrangement uses TRBV30 and TRBJ2-7, with D possibly TRBD1 on 6 matching bases. There are 11 residues in the CDR3. CDR1 and CDR2 (germline): GTSNPN, SVGIG (reference sequence). The germline V and J ends were trimmed by 4 bases and 7 bases, with 11 bases remaining between them. The CDR3 loop reads CAWNRVGEQYF. CDR3 sequence (DNA): TGTGCCTGGAACAGGGTTGGGGAGCAGTACTTC.

The chain recombines TRBV28 with TRBJ1-5, with 9 bases that match TRBD1. V dropped 2 bases and J dropped 7; count of bases not matched to a gene: 3. From germline, CDR1 is MDHEN and CDR2 SYDVKM. This CDR3 comprises 14 residues. The CDR3 bases are TGTGCCAGCAGTTTAGGGACAGGGAGACAGCCCCAGCATTTT. This translates into CASSLGTGRQPQHF.

The chain couples TRBV5-6 to TRBJ2-7; D gene ambiguous. The CDR3 length is 12 residues. Germline V gene lookup returns CDR1 SGHDT and CDR2 YYEEEE. V dropped 4 bases and J dropped 0 bases, with 5 bases sitting between them. The CDR3 spells CASSVSSYEQYF. CDR3 DNA: TGTGCCAGCAGCGTGAGCTCCTACGAGCAGTACTTC.

The rearrangement uses TRBV5-6 and TRBJ1-5; D not certain. CDR1 and CDR2 from the germline V gene are SGHDT and YYEEEE. V was trimmed by 4 bases and J by 4 bases, leaving 15 bases between them. The CDR3 extends over 15 amino acids. CDR3 loop: CASSPGYGGNQPQHF. The CDR3 region has the DNA TGTGCCAGCAGCCCCGGTTACGGAGGGAATCAGCCCCAGCATTTT.

This clone appeared many times. The chain couples TRBV6-5 to TRBJ2-7; 8 bases align to TRBD1. V trimming: 2 bases; J trimming: 5 bases; junction bases outside the gene matches: 8. Germline V CDR1 and CDR2: MNHEY, SVGAGI. The CDR3 extends over 15 amino acids. CDR3 residues: CASSYRWQGANEQYF. The CDR3 DNA reads as TGTGCCAGCAGTTACCGTTGGCAGGGGGCGAACGAGCAGTACTTC.

The V gene is TRBV18, the J gene TRBJ2-7; D might be TRBD1 (6 bases). This CDR3 has 14 amino acids. With 3 bases removed from V and 4 bases from J, the gap between germline ends came to 13 bases. Looked up from germline, CDR1 is KGHSH and CDR2 is LQKENI. The CDR3 DNA reads as TGTGCCAGCTCACCGTCCGGACAGCCATACGAGCAGTACTTC. Translation: CASSPSGQPYEQYF.

This clone came up once. Sequence at one end of the junction differs from germline and may be a read error. The chain has TRBV27 and TRBJ1-2; 8 bases agree with TRBD1. This CDR3 region has 15 residues. CDR1 and CDR2 from the germline V gene are MNHEY and SMNVEV (reference sequence). CDR3 region: CASRLYSGQDHGYTF. The DNA for the CDR3 is TGTGCCAGCAGGTTATATTCGGGACAGGACCATGGCTACACCTTC.

The chain uses TRBV19 and TRBJ2-1; D perhaps matches TRBD2 (7 bases). In germline, CDR1 is LNHDA, CDR2 SQIVND (reference sequence). V was cut by 9 bases and J by 4 bases, with 25 bases left in between. This CDR3 contains 17 residues. CDR3 region: CARYTGGGNRIYNEQFF. The CDR3 nucleotides are TGTGCCAGATACACAGGCGGGGGCAACCGTATTTACAATGAGCAGTTCTTC.

Comments on this clone: This CDR3 is also generated by other DNA sequences in the sample. The chain combines TRBV29-1 with TRBJ2-3; 9 nucleotides match TRBD2. Germline lookup yields CDR1 SQVTM and CDR2 ANQGSEA. V lost 4 bases, J lost 1 base, and 18 bases stayed unmatched. This CDR3 is 19 amino acids long. In DNA form, the CDR3 reads TGCAGCGTTGGGGGAGCCAGTATTATAGCGGGAGTGGGCACAGATACGCAGTATTTT. Protein: CSVGGASIIAGVGTDTQYF.

The chain uses TRBV27 and TRBJ2-7; perhaps TRBD1 as D (6 bases). Germline V gives CDR1 MNHEY, CDR2 SMNVEV (reference sequence). V was clipped by 0 bases and J by 3 bases, with 12 bases between them. The CDR3 contains 15 residues. The CDR3 DNA sequence: TGTGCCAGCAGTTTATCCTCGGGACAAGTCTACGAGCAGTACTTC. Translation gives CASSLSSGQVYEQYF.

This clone was seen a few times. The CDR3 reads CASSTRQFRSYNEQFF. The CDR3, as DNA: TGTGCCAGTAGTACCAGACAGTTCCGCTCCTACAATGAGCAGTTCTTC. The chain carries TRBV19 and TRBJ2-1; weak D call: TRBD1 (5 bases). Looked up from germline, CDR1 is LNHDA and CDR2 is SQIVND (reference sequence). The CDR3 loop spans 16 amino acids. Trimming pared 4 bases from V and 0 bases from J, leaving 13 bases between. Using reference TRBV19 and TRBJ2-1 for the parts outside the CDR3, the full variable domain is DGGITQSPKYLFRKEGQNVTLSCEQNLNHDAMYWYRQDPGQGLRLIYYSQIVNDFQKGDIAEGYSVSREKKESFPLTVTSAQKNPTAFYLCASSTRQFRSYNEQFFGPGTRLTVL.

The rearrangement uses TRBV6-5 and TRBJ1-5; TRBD1 aligns across 7 bases. V was clipped by 5 bases and J by 2 bases; unmatched bases: 6. The CDR3 consists of 15 residues. Germline CDR1 MNHEY, CDR2 SVGAGI. This chain's CDR3 is CASSPRGAGNQPQHF. CDR3 DNA: TGTGCCAGCAGTCCCAGGGGGGCGGGCAATCAGCCCCAGCATTTT.

This clone has just a few counts. The CDR3 protein is CASSSRTAAGNTIYF. The CDR3 region has the DNA TGTGCCAGTAGCTCAAGGACAGCCGCTGGAAACACCATATATTTT. The V call is TRBV19, the J call TRBJ1-3; a possible D gene is TRBD1 (6 bases). Germline CDR1 and CDR2: LNHDA and SQIVND (reference sequence). The V and J ends lost 6 bases and 2 bases respectively, with 14 bases between them. The CDR3 runs 15 residues.

The V and J genes are TRBV19 and TRBJ2-7, with 13 nucleotides matching TRBD2. The J segment lost 6 bases and the V segment lost 5 bases, leaving 4 bases of the junction unmatched. The CDR3 totals 14 residues. The V gene's germline CDR1 is LNHDA and CDR2 SQIVND (reference sequence). This chain's CDR3 is CASSWGLAGSEQYF. The CDR3 bases are TGTGCCAGTAGTTGGGGACTAGCGGGGAGCGAGCAGTACTTC.

The chain links TRBV6-5 to TRBJ1-1, with TRBD1 matching 7 bases. The CDR3 spans 13 residues. In germline, CDR1 is MNHEY, CDR2 SVGAGI. The V segment lost 5 bases and the J segment 1 base; nucleotides outside the gene matches: 1. The CDR3 coding sequence is TGTGCCAGCAGTGAGGGGGCGAACACTGAAGCTTTCTTT. This gives the protein CASSEGANTEAFF.

The chain links TRBV28 to TRBJ1-4, with 11 bases fitting TRBD1. V trimming: 6 bases; J trimming: 8 bases; junction bases outside the gene matches: 8. CDR1 MDHEN and CDR2 SYDVKM come from the germline V gene. The CDR3 consists of 15 residues. In DNA form, the CDR3 reads TGTGCCAGCAGGCCTCCGGGACAGGGGGTAGAAAAACTGTTTTTT. Translating it yields CASRPPGQGVEKLFF.